A single sample gave rise to the 30 T cell receptor beta chains below, sequenced in a study of cytomegalovirus exposure and HLA in healthy donors (dated by TCRdb to the late 2010s). Libraries were made using the immunoSEQ multiplex PCR assay. This is the immuneACCESS table as TCRdb keeps it, with only in-frame sequences that have V and J called. A part of the clones is gone; compared with another copy, unresolved V genes explain less than half, and the rest is unexplained. This sample holds tens of thousands of clones; approximately 96% were observed only once. Of the sample, around 0.9% is held by the ten largest clones. The sample consisted of PBMCs. All receptors derive from a man aged 18 to 29 in good health and CMV-seronegative.

This chain uses TRBV29-1 with TRBJ2-5; D call uncertain. The length of the CDR3 is 12 residues. CDR1 SQVTM and CDR2 ANQGSEA come from the germline V gene. V was clipped by 4 bases and J by 4 bases, with 10 bases between them. CDR3 bases: TGCAGCGTTGTCCTAGTAGGAGAGACCCAGTACTTC. Protein product: CSVVLVGETQYF.

V is TRBV7-8 and J is TRBJ2-7; TRBD2 aligns across 10 bases. The V gene end was trimmed by 2 bases and the J gene end by 5 bases; junction bases not matched to a gene: 9. The CDR3 loop spans 16 amino acids. Germline CDR1 and CDR2: SGHVS and FQNEAQ. CDR3 in DNA: TGTGCCAGCAGCTTAAAGCGGGAGGGATTCCTAGACGAGCAGTACTTC. This translates into CASSLKREGFLDEQYF. The full variable domain, in which reference TRBV7-8 and TRBJ2-7 provide the parts outside the CDR3, is GAGVSQSPRYKVAKRGQDVALRCDPISGHVSLFWYQQALGQGPEFLTYFQNEAQLDKSGLPSDRFFAERPEGSVSTLKIQRTQQEDSAVYLCASSLKREGFLDEQYFGPGTRLTVT.

This sequence joins TRBV7-8 and TRBJ2-5; TRBD1 matches at 7 bases. The trim removed 4 bases at V and 6 bases at J, leaving 8 bases unmatched. CDR1 is SGHVS and CDR2 is FQNEAQ in the germline V gene. The CDR3 spans 14 residues. CDR3 loop: CASSSRQGRQTQYF. CDR3 in DNA: TGTGCCAGCAGCTCCCGACAGGGAAGGCAGACCCAGTACTTC.

The rearrangement joins TRBV6-5 to TRBJ1-5; 7 bases align to TRBD1. The V gene end was trimmed by 5 bases and the J gene end by 7 bases; junction bases not matched to a gene: 8. Germline lookup yields CDR1 MNHEY and CDR2 SVGAGI. The CDR3 runs 14 residues. CDR3 region: CASSPRGAKQPQHF. For the CDR3, the DNA is TGTGCCAGCAGTCCCAGGGGGGCGAAACAGCCCCAGCATTTT.

The chain couples TRBV18 to TRBJ1-5; D ambiguous. Germline V gene data show CDR1 as KGHSH and CDR2 as LQKENI. The CDR3 length is 13 residues. The germline V and J ends were trimmed by 3 bases and 2 bases, with 5 bases remaining between them. CDR3 sequence: CASSPAGNQPQHF. The CDR3 DNA is TGTGCCAGCTCACCTGCAGGCAATCAGCCCCAGCATTTT. Looking up the rest from reference TRBV18 and TRBJ1-5 gives the full variable domain: NAGVMQNPRHLVRRRGQEARLRCSPMKGHSHVYWYRQLPEEGLKFMVYLQKENIIDESGMPKERFSAEFPKEGPSILRIQQVVRGDSAAYFCASSPAGNQPQHFGDGTRLSIL.

This sequence joins TRBV18 and TRBJ2-7; 11 nucleotides agree with TRBD2. Germline CDR1 KGHSH, CDR2 LQKENI. The CDR3 runs to 14 residues. J was trimmed by 3 bases and V by 3 bases; bases with no gene match: 1. CDR3 nucleotide sequence: TGTGCCAGCTCACCCGGGACTAGCGGCTACGAGCAGTACTTC. Protein sequence: CASSPGTSGYEQYF. Full variable domain (missing parts from reference TRBV18 and TRBJ2-7): NAGVMQNPRHLVRRRGQEARLRCSPMKGHSHVYWYRQLPEEGLKFMVYLQKENIIDESGMPKERFSAEFPKEGPSILRIQQVVRGDSAAYFCASSPGTSGYEQYFGPGTRLTVT.

This rearrangement joins TRBV5-1 to TRBJ2-1; maybe TRBD2 (7 bases). V lost 0 bases, J lost 6 bases, and 19 bases lay in between. The CDR3 totals 17 residues. Germline CDR1 and CDR2: SGHRS and YFSETQ. In DNA, the CDR3 is TGCGCCAGCAGCTTGGAGAGGGGGGGGGAGGTGGTCAATGAGCAGTTCTTC. Translated, it gives CASSLERGGEVVNEQFF.

The chain uses TRBV7-2 and TRBJ1-3; the match to TRBD1 covers 9 bases. Looked up from germline, CDR1 is SGHTA and CDR2 is FQGNSA. The length of the CDR3 is 15 residues. Trimming removed 1 base from V and 2 bases from J; junction bases left unmatched: 0. CDR3 loop: CASSLDRGPGNTIYF. For the CDR3, the DNA is TGTGCCAGCAGCTTAGACAGGGGGCCTGGAAACACCATATATTTT.

This clone was observed once. The chain couples TRBV5-1 to TRBJ2-3; TRBD1 aligns across 7 bases. Per germline, CDR1 SGHRS and CDR2 YFSETQ. The CDR3 runs to 16 residues. Unmatched junction bases numbered 7, after V lost 3 bases and J lost 0 bases. The chain's CDR3 is CASSSRTGPSTDTQYF. The CDR3 DNA is TGCGCCAGCAGCTCGAGGACAGGTCCTAGCACAGATACGCAGTATTTT.

CDR3 nucleotide sequence: TGTGCCAGCAGTGAGTTGTCAGGGATTTTGGAGACCCAGTACTTC. It codes for CASSELSGILETQYF. This chain uses TRBV2 with TRBJ2-5; weak D call: TRBD1 (5 bases). V lost 3 bases and J 5 bases, leaving 16 bases between the germline ends. CDR1 SNHLY and CDR2 FYNNEI come from the germline V gene. The CDR3 contains 15 residues.

The rearrangement links TRBV9 to TRBJ2-1; 7 bases line up with TRBD2. The CDR3 length is 15 residues. From germline, CDR1 is SGDLS and CDR2 YYNGEE. After removal of 0 bases from V and 3 bases from J, the junction contained 3 bases not matched to a gene. CDR3 sequence: CASSVGTRLYNEQFF. As DNA, the CDR3 is TGTGCCAGCAGCGTAGGGACTAGGCTCTACAATGAGCAGTTCTTC.

V and J are TRBV7-9 and TRBJ1-4, with D uncertain. Germline CDR1 and CDR2: SEHNR and FQNEAQ (reference sequence). V was cut by 6 bases and J by 8 bases, with 13 bases left in between. CDR3 length equals 13 residues. This CDR3 is CASSSPGEEKLFF. CDR3 coding DNA: TGTGCCAGCAGTTCGCCTGGGGAGGAAAAACTGTTTTTT.

This chain connects TRBV11-2 to TRBJ2-1, with 8 positions matching TRBD2. V shed 4 bases and J 3 bases; nucleotides not matched to a gene: 5. Germline-derived CDR1 and CDR2 are SGHAT and FQNNGV. The CDR3 loop spans 15 amino acids. CDR3: CASSSGLESYNEQFF. Written as DNA, the CDR3 is TGTGCCAGCAGCTCGGGACTAGAAAGCTACAATGAGCAGTTCTTC. Drawing the rest from reference TRBV11-2 and TRBJ2-1, the complete variable domain is EAGVAQSPRYKIIEKRQSVAFWCNPISGHATLYWYQQILGQGPKLLIQFQNNGVVDDSQLPKDRFSAERLKGVDSTLKIQPAKLEDSAVYLCASSSGLESYNEQFFGPGTRLTVL.

The CDR3: CASSGTSGRTTDTQYF. The CDR3 coding sequence is TGTGCCAGCAGCGGAACTAGCGGGAGGACCACAGATACGCAGTATTTT. This chain connects TRBV9 to TRBJ2-3; 12 positions agree with TRBD2. From germline, CDR1 is SGDLS and CDR2 YYNGEE. The CDR3 has 16 residues. V lost 3 bases to trimming and J lost 2 bases; unmatched junction nucleotides: 4.

J is TRBJ2-7 and V is TRBV9; 7 nucleotides agree with TRBD2. Germline loops: CDR1 SGDLS, CDR2 YYNGEE. Trimming took 1 base from V and 0 from J; bases not matched to a gene: 1. The CDR3 is 14 amino acids. The CDR3: CASSVRGDSYEQYF. The CDR3 region has the DNA TGTGCCAGCAGCGTACGGGGGGACTCCTACGAGCAGTACTTC.

The chain combines TRBV5-6 with TRBJ2-1; 7 bases agree with TRBD2. CDR1 SGHDT and CDR2 YYEEEE come from the germline V gene. The CDR3 covers 16 residues. Germline trimming cut 5 bases from V and 7 bases from J; bases unmatched to any gene: 15. The CDR3 nucleotides read TGTGCCAGCAGTTCCTGGACTAGGATTTTAAGGAATGAGCAGTTCTTC. Translation gives CASSSWTRILRNEQFF.

This sequence joins TRBV27 and TRBJ1-2, with TRBD1 as a possible D gene (5 bases). Trimming removed 6 bases from V and 7 bases from J, with 18 bases in between. CDR1 is MNHEY, CDR2 SMNVEV, per germline (reference sequence). The CDR3 extends over 14 amino acids. Here the CDR3 reads CASSFSGGLGGYTF. CDR3 DNA sequence: TGTGCCAGCAGCTTTTCTGGGGGGTTGGGTGGCTACACCTTC.

This clone appeared once. The chain carries TRBV25-1 and TRBJ1-2; D may be TRBD1 (5 bases). The germline V and J ends were trimmed by 0 bases and 3 bases, with 14 bases remaining between them. Looked up from germline, CDR1 is MGHDK and CDR2 is SYGVNS. This CDR3 comprises 16 residues. CDR3 nucleotides: TGTGCCAGCAGTGAATATGGGGCTAGGGTCCACTATGGCTACACCTTC. Translated, it gives CASSEYGARVHYGYTF.

This clone was observed once. The chain links TRBV29-1 to TRBJ2-7, with TRBD1 matching 8 bases. V lost 6 bases, J lost 6 bases, and 4 bases stayed unmatched. The CDR3 is 11 residues long. Germline assignment: CDR1 SQVTM and CDR2 ANQGSEA. CDR3 coding DNA: TGCAGCGTATCCAGGGGGCTCGAGCAGTACTTC. This sequence encodes CSVSRGLEQYF.

The chain recombines TRBV7-9 with TRBJ2-2; TRBD2 agrees at 7 bases. V was clipped by 6 bases and J by 1 base; unmatched bases: 8. CDR1 SEHNR and CDR2 FQNEAQ come from the germline V gene (reference sequence). The CDR3 contains 16 residues. The CDR3 nucleotides are TGTGCCAGCAGTGTGGGTTCTAGCGGGAACACCGGGGAGCTGTTTTTT. Protein product: CASSVGSSGNTGELFF.

This sequence joins TRBV7-2 and TRBJ2-7, with TRBD1 matching over 11 bases. This CDR3 is built from 16 residues. Per germline, CDR1 SGHTA and CDR2 FQGNSA. J was trimmed by 3 bases and V by 4 bases; bases with no gene match: 8. The CDR3 DNA reads TGTGCCAGCAGCTCGTGGGACAGGGGGTTTGGCTACGAGCAGTACTTC. Translating gives CASSSWDRGFGYEQYF. Looking up the rest from reference TRBV7-2 and TRBJ2-7 gives the full variable domain: GAGVSQSPSNKVTEKGKDVELRCDPISGHTALYWYRQSLGQGLEFLIYFQGNSAPDKSGLPSDRFSAERTGGSVSTLTIQRTQQEDSAVYLCASSSWDRGFGYEQYFGPGTRLTVT.

This sequence joins TRBV4-2 and TRBJ2-3; 8 positions match TRBD2. V was pared by 7 bases and J by 2 bases, with 8 bases of the junction left unmatched. From germline, CDR1 is LGHNA and CDR2 YNFKEQ. The CDR3 is 15 residues long. CDR3 sequence reads: CASTQREGDTDTQYF. CDR3 bases: TGTGCCAGCACTCAACGGGAGGGGGACACAGATACGCAGTATTTT.

The rearrangement uses TRBV11-2 and TRBJ2-5; a weak D match, TRBD2 (5 bases). CDR1 SGHAT and CDR2 FQNNGV come from the germline V gene. Trimming took 4 bases from V and 4 from J, leaving 22 bases between them. CDR3 length equals 17 residues. CDR3 nucleotide sequence: TGTGCCAGCAGCTACGGAGGAGCAGGTGGGAATCGAGAGACCCAGTACTTC. Residues: CASSYGGAGGNRETQYF.

The chain recombines TRBV18 with TRBJ2-5; weak D call: TRBD1 (5 bases). Deletions cut 4 bases from V and 5 bases from J, with 14 bases between. The CDR3 has 14 amino acids. Germline CDR1 KGHSH, CDR2 LQKENI. The CDR3 loop reads CASSLLDSVETQYF. The CDR3 DNA sequence: TGTGCCAGCTCACTGCTCGACAGTGTGGAGACCCAGTACTTC. Combining the CDR3 with reference TRBV18 and TRBJ2-5 gives the whole variable domain NAGVMQNPRHLVRRRGQEARLRCSPMKGHSHVYWYRQLPEEGLKFMVYLQKENIIDESGMPKERFSAEFPKEGPSILRIQQVVRGDSAAYFCASSLLDSVETQYFGPGTRLLVL.

V gene TRBV27 combines with J gene TRBJ2-7, with 9 bases identical to TRBD1. This CDR3 contains 14 residues. From germline, CDR1 is MNHEY and CDR2 SMNVEV (reference sequence). The V and J ends lost 6 bases and 9 bases, in that order; junction bases with no gene match: 12. The CDR3 reads CASSPGTGSLGQYF. CDR3 nucleotide sequence: TGTGCCAGCAGCCCCGGGACAGGGTCCCTGGGGCAGTACTTC.

This chain joins TRBV11-3 and TRBJ2-3; D is unresolved. This CDR3 has 13 amino acids. V lost 6 bases, J lost 1 base, and 8 bases lay in between. Germline CDR1 reads SGHNT; CDR2 reads YENEEA. In DNA, the CDR3 is TGTGCCAGCAGACTCCACGGCACAGATACGCAGTATTTT. Translation: CASRLHGTDTQYF. The full variable domain, completed using reference TRBV11-3 and TRBJ2-3, is EAGVVQSPRYKIIEKKQPVAFWCNPISGHNTLYWYLQNLGQGPELLIRYENEEAVDDSQLPKDRFSAERLKGVDSTLKIQPAELGDSAVYLCASRLHGTDTQYFGPGTRLTVL.

The chain carries TRBV7-8 and TRBJ2-7; 9 nucleotides align to TRBD2. Germline V gene lookup returns CDR1 SGHVS and CDR2 FQNEAQ. CDR3 length: 16 amino acids. The trim removed 0 bases at V and 4 bases at J, leaving 7 bases unmatched. CDR3 in DNA: TGTGCCAGCAGCTTAGCGGTGGCGGGAGGGCCGTACGAGCAGTACTTC. Translation gives CASSLAVAGGPYEQYF.

This chain joins TRBV25-1 and TRBJ1-1, with TRBD1 identical over 8 bases. Trimming at V came to 1 base and at J to 3 bases, leaving 4 bases not matched to a gene. The CDR3 consists of 15 residues. CDR1 is MGHDK and CDR2 is SYGVNS in the germline V gene. The CDR3 DNA reads TGTGCCAGCAGTGAATTGGCACAGGGGGACACTGAAGCTTTCTTT. Amino acids: CASSELAQGDTEAFF.

This chain uses TRBV27 with TRBJ2-7; 10 nucleotides match TRBD2. The CDR3 is 15 amino acids. CDR1 MNHEY and CDR2 SMNVEV come from the germline V gene (reference sequence). Germline trimming cut 3 bases from V and 6 bases from J; bases unmatched to any gene: 8. Here the CDR3 reads CASSFSSGSTSEQYF. The CDR3 DNA reads as TGTGCCAGCAGTTTCTCTAGCGGGAGCACCTCCGAGCAGTACTTC.

This chain links TRBV5-1 with TRBJ2-7; 12 bases are a match to TRBD1. The V and J ends lost 5 bases and 5 bases, in that order; junction bases with no gene match: 8. The CDR3 consists of 15 residues. Germline values: CDR1 SGHRS, CDR2 YFSETQ. This chain's CDR3 is CASSQTGTGGDEQYF. The CDR3, as DNA: TGCGCCAGCAGTCAAACCGGGACAGGGGGCGACGAGCAGTACTTC.